This is a list of T cell receptor beta chains from one sample in a study of HIV-infected children after antiretroviral therapy interruption. Each CDR3 protein gets one entry after TCRdb re-called the 3' RACE reads with MiXCR. Of tens of thousands of distinct CDR3 sequences in the sample, 4.3% were seen once. Material: CD45RA+ CD4+ T cells from PBMCs, pooled from several time points, obtained from a donor given antiretroviral therapy, either interrupted or continuous. The source of these receptors is a pool of human donors with HIV. CDR3s include the opening cysteine and the closing phenylalanine or tryptophan. D genes are given only for firm matches. Size tells how often a clone was seen (once, few, many) or the class of an expanded clone, and some rows leave it out.

v_gene: TRBV7-2; d_gene: NA; j_gene: TRBJ2-7; len: 15; abundance: many; CDR3nt: TGTGCCAGCAGCGTGGACCGGGACTCCACTTACGAGCAGTACTTC; CDR3aa: CASSVDRDSTYEQYF
v_gene: TRBV20-1; d_gene: TRBD1; j_gene: TRBJ1-1; len: 13; abundance: many; CDR3nt: TGCAGTGCTAGAGATCAGGGGGTGGTTTCGGCTTTCTTT; CDR3aa: CSARDQGVVSAFF
v_gene: TRBV11-1; d_gene: TRBD1; j_gene: TRBJ1-6; len: 15; abundance: many; CDR3nt: TGTGCCAGCAGTTTACAGGGGGCAGGGAATTCGCCCCTCTACTTT; CDR3aa: CASSLQGAGNSPLYF
v_gene: TRBV12-3/TRBV12-4; d_gene: NA; j_gene: TRBJ1-2; len: 16; abundance: many; CDR3nt: TGTGCCAGCAGTACACAAAGCGGGGGGCCCCACTATGGCTACACCTTC; CDR3aa: CASSTQSGGPHYGYTF
v_gene: TRBV3-1; d_gene: NA; j_gene: TRBJ1-1; len: 13; abundance: NA; CDR3nt: TGTGCCAGCAGCCAAGAAAGCATTAGAGAAGCTTTCTTT; CDR3aa: CASSQESIREAFF
v_gene: TRBV20-1; d_gene: TRBD2; j_gene: TRBJ2-5; len: 12; abundance: few; CDR3nt: TGCAGTGCCCAACGACTAGCTGAGACCCAGTACTTC; CDR3aa: CSAQRLAETQYF
v_gene: TRBV25-1; d_gene: NA; j_gene: TRBJ1-1; len: 15; abundance: many; CDR3nt: TGTGCCAGCAGTGACGACAGCCTGGGCGGCACTGAAGCTTTCTTT; CDR3aa: CASSDDSLGGTEAFF
v_gene: TRBV6-6; d_gene: NA; j_gene: TRBJ1-2; len: 11; abundance: many; CDR3nt: TGTGCCAGCAGTTCTCAGAGGAACTACACCTTC; CDR3aa: CASSSQRNYTF
v_gene: TRBV6-1; d_gene: NA; j_gene: TRBJ2-3; len: 14; abundance: many; CDR3nt: TGTGCCAGCAGTGAACCCCAGGGATGGGATACGCAGTATTTT; CDR3aa: CASSEPQGWDTQYF
v_gene: TRBV4-1; d_gene: NA; j_gene: TRBJ2-3; len: 15; abundance: many; CDR3nt: TGCGCCAGCAGCCAAGACCCGGTGAGCACAGATACGCAGTATTTT; CDR3aa: CASSQDPVSTDTQYF
v_gene: TRBV4-1; d_gene: TRBD2; j_gene: TRBJ2-2; len: 16; abundance: many; CDR3nt: TGCGCCAGCAGCCAAGATGGGCGGGGGGCGACCGGGGAGCTGTTTTTT; CDR3aa: CASSQDGRGATGELFF
v_gene: TRBV7-2; d_gene: TRBD2; j_gene: TRBJ2-3; len: 15; abundance: NA; CDR3nt: TGTGCCAGCAGCTCCCCGAGCGGGGGCACAGATACGCAGTATTTT; CDR3aa: CASSSPSGGTDTQYF
v_gene: TRBV9; d_gene: TRBD1; j_gene: TRBJ2-3; len: 14; abundance: many; CDR3nt: TGTGCCAGCAGCTATCGGACAGGGTCAGATACGCAGTATTTT; CDR3aa: CASSYRTGSDTQYF
v_gene: TRBV20-1; d_gene: NA; j_gene: TRBJ1-5; len: 15; abundance: many; CDR3nt: TGCAGTGCTAGAACGGACACCACCTCAAATCAGCCCCAGCATTTT; CDR3aa: CSARTDTTSNQPQHF
v_gene: TRBV5-1; d_gene: NA; j_gene: TRBJ1-4; len: 15; abundance: many; CDR3nt: TGCGCCAGCAGCTTGGCCTCAAATACCAATGAAAAACTGTTTTTT; CDR3aa: CASSLASNTNEKLFF
v_gene: TRBV6-6; d_gene: NA; j_gene: TRBJ2-5; len: 15; abundance: many; CDR3nt: TGTGCCAGCAGTTCGACCCAGGGGGGCCAAGAGACCCAGTACTTC; CDR3aa: CASSSTQGGQETQYF
v_gene: TRBV28; d_gene: NA; j_gene: TRBJ1-1; len: 12; abundance: many; CDR3nt: TGTGCCAGCAGCTTCATGAACACTGAAGCTTTCTTT; CDR3aa: CASSFMNTEAFF
v_gene: TRBV12-3/TRBV12-4; d_gene: NA; j_gene: TRBJ1-5; len: 14; abundance: NA; CDR3nt: TGTGCCAGCAGTTCCACTAGGACGGAGCAGCCCCAGCATTTT; CDR3aa: CASSSTRTEQPQHF
v_gene: TRBV14; d_gene: NA; j_gene: TRBJ2-5; len: 15; abundance: NA; CDR3nt: TGTGTCAGCAGCCATTTCTTTACAGGACAAGAGACCCAGTACTTC; CDR3aa: CVSSHFFTGQETQYF
v_gene: TRBV29-1; d_gene: NA; j_gene: TRBJ2-5; len: 11; abundance: many; CDR3nt: TGCAGCTTCGGGGGAGAAGAGACCCAGTACTTC; CDR3aa: CSFGGEETQYF
v_gene: TRBV29-1; d_gene: NA; j_gene: TRBJ1-2; len: 13; abundance: NA; CDR3nt: TGCAGCGTTGGCCCTTCGGAGGGGATAGGCTACACCTTC; CDR3aa: CSVGPSEGIGYTF
v_gene: TRBV30; d_gene: NA; j_gene: TRBJ2-3; len: 13; abundance: many; CDR3nt: TGTGCCTGGAGGGGGGGGCCCCCAGATACGCAGTATTTT; CDR3aa: CAWRGGPPDTQYF
v_gene: TRBV14; d_gene: NA; j_gene: TRBJ1-4; len: 17; abundance: many; CDR3nt: TGTGCCAGCAGCCAAGCTCGGAGGGTGTGGGCTAATGAAAAACTGTTTTTT; CDR3aa: CASSQARRVWANEKLFF
v_gene: TRBV20-1; d_gene: NA; j_gene: TRBJ1-1; len: 12; abundance: many; CDR3nt: TGCAGTGCTAGAGTGCGACAGCATGAAGCTTTCTTT; CDR3aa: CSARVRQHEAFF
v_gene: TRBV9; d_gene: TRBD2; j_gene: TRBJ2-5; len: 16; abundance: many; CDR3nt: TGTGCCAGCAGCGTAGGTGCTAGCGGGGGCCAAGAGACCCAGTACTTC; CDR3aa: CASSVGASGGQETQYF
v_gene: TRBV2; d_gene: TRBD1; j_gene: TRBJ2-4; len: 13; abundance: many; CDR3nt: TGTGCCAGCAGTGATAGGGGGCCATACATTCAGTACTTC; CDR3aa: CASSDRGPYIQYF
v_gene: TRBV5-1; d_gene: NA; j_gene: TRBJ2-7; len: 15; abundance: few; CDR3nt: TGCGCCAGCAGCTTTAGAGCAGGGCCCTCCTACGAGCAGTACTTC; CDR3aa: CASSFRAGPSYEQYF